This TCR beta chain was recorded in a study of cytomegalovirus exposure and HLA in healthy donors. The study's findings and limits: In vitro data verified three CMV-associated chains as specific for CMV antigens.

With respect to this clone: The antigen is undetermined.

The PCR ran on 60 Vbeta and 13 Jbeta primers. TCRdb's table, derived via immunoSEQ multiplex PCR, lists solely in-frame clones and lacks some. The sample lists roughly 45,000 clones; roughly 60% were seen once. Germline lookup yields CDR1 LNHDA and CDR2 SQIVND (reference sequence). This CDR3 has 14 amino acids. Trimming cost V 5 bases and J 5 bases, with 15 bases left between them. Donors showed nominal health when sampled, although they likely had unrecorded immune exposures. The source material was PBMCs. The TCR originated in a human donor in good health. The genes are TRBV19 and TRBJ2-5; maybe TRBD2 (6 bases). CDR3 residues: CASSDSGLGETQYF. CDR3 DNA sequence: TGTGCCAGTAGTGATAGCGGTTTGGGGGAGACCCAGTACTTC.